The next 20 T cell receptor beta chains were all read from a single sample in a study of PD-1 blockade in classical Hodgkin lymphoma. Profiling relied on immunoSEQ multiplex PCR, and the TCRdb table lists in-frame clones only, not all of them. The table includes about 30,000 clones, approximately 80% detected once. Stated time point: cycle 4 day 1 (C4D1), after less than seven weeks of nivolumab. There was relapse after autologous stem cell transplantation in every patient, and there was variation in brentuximab vedotin exposure. Thawed PBMCs underwent magnetic negative selection to yield purified CD4+ T cells. Specimen: CD4+ T cells from blood, collected before the fourth cycle of nivolumab. The receptor source for this set is a human donor with classical Hodgkin lymphoma.

This rearrangement joins TRBV4-1 to TRBJ2-6; D gene unclear. Germline V gene sequence: CDR1 MGHRA, CDR2 YSYEKL. V lost 3 bases to trimming and J lost 0 bases, with 18 bases between them. This CDR3 is built from 19 residues. In DNA, the CDR3 is TGCGCCAGCAGCCAGGATTCGAAGGCTTACTCCTCTGGGGCCAACGTCCTGACTTTC. It codes for CASSQDSKAYSSGANVLTF.

The table lists this clone with a few counts. This chain joins TRBV5-1 and TRBJ1-6; D is ambiguous. CDR3 size: 14 residues. CDR1 is SGHRS, CDR2 YFSETQ, per germline. V shed 0 bases and J shed 7 bases, with 8 bases lying between them. The chain's CDR3 is CASSLEHSNSPLHF. CDR3 coding DNA: TGCGCCAGCAGCTTGGAACACTCCAATTCACCCCTCCACTTT.

V usage is TRBV5-1 and J usage is TRBJ2-1; no reliable D call. CDR1 and CDR2 from the germline V gene are SGHRS and YFSETQ. This CDR3 contains 13 residues. V was clipped by 2 bases and J by 0 bases, with 3 bases between them. CDR3 nucleotide sequence: TGCGCCAGCAGCTTAAGCTCCTACAATGAGCAGTTCTTC. Protein sequence: CASSLSSYNEQFF. Using reference TRBV5-1 and TRBJ2-1 for the parts outside the CDR3, the full variable domain is KAGVTQTPRYLIKTRGQQVTLSCSPISGHRSVSWYQQTPGQGLQFLFEYFSETQRNKGNFPGRFSGRQFSNSRSEMNVSTLELGDSALYLCASSLSSYNEQFFGPGTRLTVL.

The chain is built from TRBV28 and TRBJ1-2; 8 nucleotides line up with TRBD1. Germline trimming cut 5 bases from V and 1 base from J; bases unmatched to any gene: 3. The germline V gene has CDR1 MDHEN and CDR2 SYDVKM. This CDR3 has 14 residues. CDR3 region: CASSVGQGNYGYTF. The CDR3 nucleotides are TGTGCCAGCAGTGTCGGACAGGGTAACTATGGCTACACCTTC.

The chain couples TRBV6-1 to TRBJ2-1; D is unresolved. Germline CDR1 reads MNHNS; CDR2 reads SASEGT. Trimming pared 2 bases from V and 7 bases from J, leaving 9 bases between. CDR3 length: 13 residues. The CDR3 is CASSEYGENEQFF. DNA of the CDR3: TGTGCCAGCAGTGAATATGGGGAAAATGAGCAGTTCTTC.

J is TRBJ2-3 and V is TRBV9; D is possibly TRBD2 (6 bases). V lost 5 bases to trimming and J lost 6 bases, with 16 bases between them. This CDR3 spans 14 amino acids. The germline gives CDR1 SGDLS, CDR2 YYNGEE. The CDR3 nucleotides read TGTGCCAGCAGTGGAACTAGCTATCCCGATACGCAGTATTTT. It yields the protein CASSGTSYPDTQYF.

The gene calls are TRBV5-4 and TRBJ2-1; weak D call: TRBD2 (5 bases). Germline-derived CDR1 and CDR2 are SGHNT and YYREEE (reference sequence). Trimming cost V 0 bases and J 6 bases, with 10 bases left between them. This CDR3 comprises 14 residues. The CDR3 coding sequence is TGTGCCAGCAGCTTGGAGGCTAGCAGCAATGAGCAGTTCTTC. Translated: CASSLEASSNEQFF.

Of note for this clone: In the same sample, other DNA sequences code for this CDR3. The V call is TRBV7-9, the J call TRBJ1-5; D not certain. This CDR3 comprises 13 residues. The ends were cut back, 1 base at V and 5 bases at J, with 6 bases in the middle. Germline V lookup: CDR1 SEHNR, CDR2 FQNEAQ (reference sequence). The CDR3 DNA sequence: TGTGCCAGCAGCTTAGATCCCGATCAGCCCCAGCATTTT. Its translation: CASSLDPDQPQHF.

The chain couples TRBV9 to TRBJ1-2, with D possibly being TRBD1 (5 bases). V was cut by 0 bases and J by 6 bases, with 12 bases left in between. Germline V gene data show CDR1 as SGDLS and CDR2 as YYNGEE. The CDR3 covers 14 residues. The DNA for the CDR3 is TGTGCCAGCAGCGTAGAGGCAGGGACCAATGGCTACACCTTC. Translated, it gives CASSVEAGTNGYTF.

The chain employs TRBV18 and TRBJ2-5; perhaps TRBD1 as D (6 bases). The V end was cut by 5 bases, the J end by 3 bases, with 13 bases between. The germline CDR1 and CDR2 sequences are KGHSH and LQKENI. The CDR3 length is 14 residues. DNA for the CDR3: TGTGCCAGCTCATTATGGGGGCTCGAAGAGACCCAGTACTTC. The encoded protein is CASSLWGLEETQYF.

V usage is TRBV5-1 and J usage is TRBJ2-3; D call uncertain. There are 14 residues in the CDR3. The V gene's germline CDR1 is SGHRS and CDR2 YFSETQ. Trimming stripped 5 bases from V and 2 bases from J, with 12 bases between. The CDR3 is CASRNPDLTDTQYF. The CDR3, as DNA: TGCGCCAGCAGGAACCCGGACCTCACAGATACGCAGTATTTT. The complete variable domain, with remaining parts taken from reference TRBV5-1 and TRBJ2-3, reads KAGVTQTPRYLIKTRGQQVTLSCSPISGHRSVSWYQQTPGQGLQFLFEYFSETQRNKGNFPGRFSGRQFSNSRSEMNVSTLELGDSALYLCASRNPDLTDTQYFGPGTRLTVL.

This clone was observed a handful of times. The same CDR3 also results from other DNA sequences found in this sample. Here the CDR3 DNA reads TGCGCCAGCAGCTTGGGGACAGGGGGTTTTGGCTACACCTTC. The encoded protein is CASSLGTGGFGYTF. This chain connects TRBV5-1 to TRBJ1-2; 10 bases are a match to TRBD1. V shed 0 bases and J 7 bases; nucleotides not matched to a gene: 3. CDR3 length: 14 amino acids. Germline V gene data show CDR1 as SGHRS and CDR2 as YFSETQ.

This chain uses TRBV6-5 with TRBJ2-6; maybe TRBD1 (6 bases). Germline-derived CDR1 and CDR2 are MNHEY and SVGAGI. The CDR3 length is 15 residues. V dropped 5 bases and J dropped 2 bases, with 10 bases sitting between them. The CDR3 loop is CASSTQGPGANVLTF. The CDR3, as DNA: TGTGCCAGCAGTACACAGGGACCTGGGGCCAACGTCCTGACTTTC.

This chain links TRBV5-1 with TRBJ1-1, with 7 nucleotides matching TRBD1. In germline, CDR1 is SGHRS, CDR2 YFSETQ. The CDR3 loop spans 13 amino acids. V lost 4 bases to trimming and J lost 6 bases; unmatched junction nucleotides: 6. CDR3 sequence: CASSRTGLSEAFF. CDR3 bases: TGCGCCAGCAGCAGGACAGGCTTGTCTGAAGCTTTCTTT.

The chain is built from TRBV5-1 and TRBJ2-2, with 7 bases matching TRBD2. The CDR3 contains 15 residues. With 4 bases clipped from V and 0 bases from J, the junction kept 3 bases outside the gene matches. Germline V gives CDR1 SGHRS, CDR2 YFSETQ. The CDR3 loop is CASSTAGTNTGELFF. CDR3 coding DNA: TGCGCCAGCAGCACAGCGGGGACGAACACCGGGGAGCTGTTTTTT.

This clone was observed a handful of times. The chain has TRBV5-6 and TRBJ2-7, with D possibly matching TRBD1 (5 bases). Trimming pared 4 bases from V and 6 bases from J, leaving 11 bases between. Germline V gene lookup returns CDR1 SGHDT and CDR2 YYEEEE. The CDR3 consists of 12 residues. This chain's CDR3 is CASSLQGVEQYF. In nucleotides, the CDR3 is TGTGCCAGCAGCCTCCAGGGTGTCGAGCAGTACTTC. Based on the CDR3 plus reference TRBV5-6 and TRBJ2-7, the full variable domain is DAGVTQSPTHLIKTRGQQVTLRCSPKSGHDTVSWYQQALGQGPQFIFQYYEEEERQRGNFPDRFSGHQFPNYSSELNVNALLLGDSALYLCASSLQGVEQYFGPGTRLTVT.

J is TRBJ1-1 and V is TRBV19; TRBD1 might be the D (6 bases). Germline assignment: CDR1 LNHDA and CDR2 SQIVND (reference sequence). The CDR3 has 15 residues. V was cut by 5 bases and J by 7 bases, with 20 bases left in between. The CDR3 protein is CASSPGGSPKNEAFF. The CDR3 region has the DNA TGTGCCAGTAGTCCCGGGGGCAGTCCCAAGAATGAAGCTTTCTTT.

The DNA of the CDR3 is TGCGCCAGCAGCTTGGTTGGGGGGCAAGGCACTGAAGCTTTCTTT. This translates into CASSLVGGQGTEAFF. This chain links TRBV5-1 with TRBJ1-1, with TRBD1 as a possible D gene (6 bases). Looked up from germline, CDR1 is SGHRS and CDR2 is YFSETQ. V lost 0 bases and J lost 4, with 13 bases in between. The CDR3 has 15 residues.

The chain has TRBV7-9 and TRBJ1-6, with 8 bases fitting TRBD1. Trimming at V came to 5 bases and at J to 10 bases, leaving 10 bases not matched to a gene. Germline V gene lookup returns CDR1 SEHNR and CDR2 FQNEAQ (reference sequence). The CDR3 runs to 15 residues. The CDR3: CASSHGQGTGSPLHF. The DNA of the CDR3 is TGTGCCAGCAGCCACGGACAGGGAACGGGGTCACCCCTCCACTTT.

The chain uses TRBV6-6 and TRBJ1-5, with 9 bases aligning to TRBD1. CDR1 and CDR2 from the germline V gene are MNHNY and SVGAGI (reference sequence). The J segment lost 5 bases and the V segment lost 0 bases, leaving 5 bases of the junction unmatched. The CDR3 contains 16 residues. The CDR3 is CASSYSIRTGDQPQHF. For the CDR3, the DNA is TGTGCCAGCAGTTACTCGATCCGGACAGGGGATCAGCCCCAGCATTTT.